The clone carrying this T cell receptor beta chain was picked up one time. The antigen remains unidentified. Between the trimmed V and J ends, which lost 1 base and 6 bases, there was a span of 6 bases. This CDR3 is 12 amino acids long. Germline assignment: CDR1 SGHTA and CDR2 FQGNSA. Primers: 60 Vbeta forward and 13 Jbeta reverse. Profiled with immunoSEQ multiplex PCR; TCRdb holds only in-frame clones, not every one. Of 80,000 or so clones listed, approximately 72% are singletons. This entry comes from a study of cytomegalovirus exposure and HLA in healthy donors. Study at large: Genotyping showed 70% to 90% of over 350 donors falling in the Caucasian-associated ancestry cluster.

Findings and caveats of the study: A few CMV-associated chains proved CMV antigen-specific in vitro. The study recorded 150 to 200 TCR beta chains that were cytomegalovirus-associated. A further, later analysis showed that HLA-associated TCR beta chains (compared with equally common others) were more clonally expanded.

The rearrangement joins TRBV7-2 to TRBJ1-1; D gene ambiguous. The receptor comes from a woman in her 40s in good health and CMV-seropositive. Sequencing used PBMCs. DNA of the CDR3: TGTGCCAGCAGCTTAGTTGCAGCTGAAGCTTTCTTT. Its translation: CASSLVAAEAFF.